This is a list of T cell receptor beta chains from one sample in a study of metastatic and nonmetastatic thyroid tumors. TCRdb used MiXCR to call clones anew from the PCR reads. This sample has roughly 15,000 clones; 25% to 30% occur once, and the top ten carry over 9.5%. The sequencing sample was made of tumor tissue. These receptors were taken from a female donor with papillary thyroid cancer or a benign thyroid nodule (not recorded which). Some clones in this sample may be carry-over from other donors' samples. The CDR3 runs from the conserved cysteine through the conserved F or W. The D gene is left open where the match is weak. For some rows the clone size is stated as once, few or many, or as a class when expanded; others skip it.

CDR3 DNA: TGTGCCAGCAGCTTGGGGGGGTCCACCTACGAGCAGTACTTC; CDR3 protein: CASSLGGSTYEQYF; J gene: TRBJ2-7; D gene: TRBD2; V gene: TRBV7-9; CDR3 length: 14; clone size: many
CDR3 DNA: TGTGCCAGCAGTTACTCGATGGAGGGTGGCTACACCTTC; CDR3 protein: CASSYSMEGGYTF; J gene: TRBJ1-2; D gene: -; V gene: TRBV6-5; CDR3 length: 13; clone size: -
CDR3 DNA: TGTGCCAGCAGCTTAGACCCGCCGGGAGTTAGCTCCTACAATGAGCAGTTCTTC; CDR3 protein: CASSLDPPGVSSYNEQFF; J gene: TRBJ2-1; D gene: -; V gene: TRBV11-2; CDR3 length: 18; clone size: -
CDR3 DNA: TGTGCCAGCAGCCCGAAGGGGACAGGAACGGGAAACACCATATATTTT; CDR3 protein: CASSPKGTGTGNTIYF; J gene: TRBJ1-3; D gene: TRBD1; V gene: TRBV3-1; CDR3 length: 16; clone size: medium-sized
CDR3 DNA: TGTGCCAGCAGCCCTGGGTCGGAAGCTTTCTTT; CDR3 protein: CASSPGSEAFF; J gene: TRBJ1-1; D gene: -; V gene: TRBV3-1; CDR3 length: 11; clone size: -
CDR3 DNA: TGTGCCAGCAGTCCCCAGACAGGGGGCCCGAACACCGGGGAGCTGTTTTTT; CDR3 protein: CASSPQTGGPNTGELFF; J gene: TRBJ2-2; D gene: TRBD1; V gene: TRBV6-1; CDR3 length: 17; clone size: -
CDR3 DNA: TGTGCCAGCAGTTCGACAGGGGTGGGTAATTCACCCCTCCACTTT; CDR3 protein: CASSSTGVGNSPLHF; J gene: TRBJ1-6; D gene: TRBD1; V gene: TRBV2; CDR3 length: 15; clone size: -
CDR3 DNA: TGTGCCAGCAGCTCCGGACAGGGGGCCATTCAGTACTTC; CDR3 protein: CASSSGQGAIQYF; J gene: TRBJ2-4; D gene: TRBD1; V gene: TRBV7-8; CDR3 length: 13; clone size: few
CDR3 DNA: TGTGCCAGCAGCCCTGAAAAGCATCAGCCCCAGCATTTT; CDR3 protein: CASSPEKHQPQHF; J gene: TRBJ1-5; D gene: -; V gene: TRBV6-2/TRBV6-3; CDR3 length: 13; clone size: medium-sized
CDR3 DNA: TGTGCCAGCAGCTTAAGGGACGGTGGGAGGAGGACTGAAGCTTTCTTT; CDR3 protein: CASSLRDGGRRTEAFF; J gene: TRBJ1-1; D gene: -; V gene: TRBV11-2; CDR3 length: 16; clone size: many
CDR3 DNA: TGTGCCAGCAGCTCCGGGCTTACTGGGAGCACAGATACGCAGTATTTT; CDR3 protein: CASSSGLTGSTDTQYF; J gene: TRBJ2-3; D gene: -; V gene: TRBV7-6; CDR3 length: 16; clone size: many
CDR3 DNA: TGTGCCAGCAGTGAAGACAGGGCGGGCTACGAGCAGTACTTC; CDR3 protein: CASSEDRAGYEQYF; J gene: TRBJ2-7; D gene: -; V gene: TRBV2; CDR3 length: 14; clone size: many
CDR3 DNA: TGTGCCAGCTCGCTACAGGGAGCAACTAATGAAAAACTGTTTTTT; CDR3 protein: CASSLQGATNEKLFF; J gene: TRBJ1-4; D gene: -; V gene: TRBV18; CDR3 length: 15; clone size: once
CDR3 DNA: TGCAGTGCTAGGGAGGAGCGCTACGAGCAGTACTTC; CDR3 protein: CSAREERYEQYF; J gene: TRBJ2-7; D gene: -; V gene: TRBV20-1; CDR3 length: 12; clone size: -